The TCR beta chain under discussion was sequenced for a study of T-cell reconstitution after alpha-beta-depleted transplantation in children. The TCRbeta library was prepared with unique molecular identifiers. MiXCR was run by TCRdb on the PCR reads, yielding one entry per CDR3 protein. The data contain about 350,000 distinct CDR3 sequences, 15% to 20% of them singletons. This clonotype turned up a few times. The V gene's germline CDR1 is ENHRY and CDR2 SYGVKD. V dropped 0 bases and J dropped 6; count of bases not matched to a gene: 3. CDR3 length: 16 residues. This sequence joins TRBV10-3 and TRBJ2-6, with 9 bases matching TRBD1. Material: PBMCs, mostly from graft donor cells, obtained 360 days after TCRalphabeta/CD19-depleted stem cell transplant. The TCR comes from a male patient aged 2 to 10 who had a stem cell transplant for acute lymphoblastic leukemia, so the T cells may come from the graft donor. CDR3 bases: TGTGCCATCAGTGAGTCACAGGGGGCTGTGGCCAACGTCCTGACTTTC. Encoded protein: CAISESQGAVANVLTF.